The 13 T cell receptor beta chains below all came from one sample that was sequenced in a study of T cell clones after liver transplantation. Here immunoSEQ multiplex PCR was the method, and the copy in TCRdb shows in-frame clones only, minus some. The table includes 40,000 to 55,000 clones, over 55% detected once. The starting material was CD4+ T cells from blood, obtained approximately 52 months after liver transplant. These receptors came from a human patient who received a liver transplant. Some T cells could come from the graft donor.

The chain couples TRBV21-1 to TRBJ2-1; no DNA check was done on the table's D call, TRBD1. TRBV21-1 counts as a pseudogene. The CDR3 has 17 residues. CDR3: CASRKTVATPSDNEQFF. CDR3 DNA sequence: TGTGCCAGCAGAAAGACAGTAGCTACACCATCCGACAATGAGCAGTTCTTC.

This clone was seen only once. The CDR3 nucleotides are TGTGCCAGCAGCGCCGGAGGGGGGCGGGGGCACGAGCAGTACTTC. It specifies CASSAGGGRGHEQYF. The chain employs TRBV5-4 and TRBJ2-7, with D possibly TRBD2 on 7 matching bases. The V end was cut by 4 bases, the J end by 5 bases, with 19 bases between. Germline values: CDR1 SGHNT, CDR2 YYREEE (reference sequence). This CDR3 has 15 residues.

This clone was detected only a few times. The rearrangement joins TRBV2 to TRBJ1-1; D is possibly TRBD1 (5 bases). CDR1 is SNHLY and CDR2 is FYNNEI in the germline V gene. The CDR3 contains 13 residues. Trimming left V 5 bases short and J 4 bases short, with 11 bases between. CDR3 bases: TGTGCCAGCAGTCGAGAGGGGCGCACTGAAGCTTTCTTT. Protein: CASSREGRTEAFF.

The chain couples TRBV10-1 to TRBJ1-1, with TRBD1 matching over 12 bases. CDR1 and CDR2 (germline): WNHNN, SYGVQD (reference sequence). The CDR3 sequence is 16 residues long. The trim removed 4 bases at V and 4 bases at J, leaving 7 bases unmatched. CDR3 loop: CASSGGTGGAVTEAFF. CDR3 nucleotides: TGCGCCAGCAGTGGCGGGACAGGGGGCGCGGTCACTGAAGCTTTCTTT.

This clone was seen just once. DNA for the CDR3: TGTGCCAGCAGCCCTAACAGGGGGCCAGATACGCAGTATTTT. It translates to CASSPNRGPDTQYF. V usage is TRBV11-2 and J usage is TRBJ2-3, with 9 bases matching TRBD1. The CDR3 contains 14 residues. The junction had 4 bases not matched to a gene; V was cut back by 5 bases and J by 4 bases. Germline V gives CDR1 SGHAT, CDR2 FQNNGV. The variable domain in full, completed from reference TRBV11-2 and TRBJ2-3, reads EAGVAQSPRYKIIEKRQSVAFWCNPISGHATLYWYQQILGQGPKLLIQFQNNGVVDDSQLPKDRFSAERLKGVDSTLKIQPAKLEDSAVYLCASSPNRGPDTQYFGPGTRLTVL.

The chain joins TRBV10-1 to TRBJ2-7, with TRBD1 identical over 10 bases. CDR1 and CDR2 (germline): WNHNN, SYGVQD (reference sequence). With 3 bases clipped from V and 4 bases from J, the junction kept 9 bases outside the gene matches. The CDR3 sequence is 16 residues long. CDR3 coding DNA: TGCGCCAGCAGTGATTGGGGACAGGGGCGAATGTACGAGCAGTACTTC. Amino acid sequence: CASSDWGQGRMYEQYF.

The chain combines TRBV28 with TRBJ1-5; TRBD1 agrees at 8 bases. Germline loops: CDR1 MDHEN, CDR2 SYDVKM. The V and J ends lost 9 bases and 1 base, in that order; junction bases with no gene match: 5. There are 14 residues in the CDR3. The CDR3 reads CASTGGWSNQPQHF. CDR3 DNA sequence: TGTGCCAGTACAGGGGGTTGGAGCAATCAGCCCCAGCATTTT.

V and J are TRBV12-5 and TRBJ2-2; 7 positions match TRBD1. Germline V gene data show CDR1 as LGHNT and CDR2 as FRNRAP. The CDR3 contains 18 residues. After removal of 1 base from V and 5 bases from J, the junction contained 13 bases not matched to a gene. CDR3 residues: CASGLAPLVQGVTGELFF. The CDR3 region has the DNA TGTGCTAGTGGTTTGGCCCCCCTCGTGCAGGGGGTAACCGGGGAGCTGTTTTTT.

This chain uses TRBV6-1 with TRBJ2-4; D not certain. Germline lookup yields CDR1 MNHNS and CDR2 SASEGT. The CDR3 has 16 residues. The V gene lost 0 bases and the J gene lost 0 bases, with 9 bases spanning the gap. The CDR3 DNA is TGTGCCAGCAGTGAAGCGCCAGCGCTAGCCAAAAACATTCAGTACTTC. Its protein is CASSEAPALAKNIQYF.

This clone was seen ten or more times. CDR3 amino acids: CASSPQTFAGDNEQFF. DNA for the CDR3: TGTGCCAGCAGCCCACAAACGTTCGCCGGGGACAATGAGCAGTTCTTC. The V gene is TRBV11-3, the J gene TRBJ2-1; tentatively, D is TRBD2 (5 bases). The CDR3 totals 16 residues. V lost 5 bases and J 5 bases, leaving 19 bases between the germline ends. Germline values: CDR1 SGHNT, CDR2 YENEEA.

The chain employs TRBV6-1 and TRBJ1-6, with TRBD1 as a possible D gene (5 bases). This CDR3 contains 14 residues. V lost 7 bases to trimming and J lost 9 bases, with 16 bases between them. Germline CDR1 is MNHNS and CDR2 is SASEGT. For the CDR3, the DNA is TGTGCCAGCAACGTCAGGGCCCAGGGTTCACCCCTCCACTTT. Translated, it gives CASNVRAQGSPLHF.

The chain joins TRBV10-3 to TRBJ1-2, with TRBD1 identical over 9 bases. This CDR3 is built from 14 residues. The J segment lost 8 bases and the V segment lost 4 bases, leaving 8 bases of the junction unmatched. Germline V CDR1 and CDR2: ENHRY, SYGVKD. The CDR3 region has the DNA TGTGCCATCAGTGGGGAACAGGGGGCTGTGGGCTACACCTTC. It is translated as CAISGEQGAVGYTF.

The chain couples TRBV10-3 to TRBJ2-2, with D unresolved. The CDR3 runs 13 residues. CDR1 is ENHRY, CDR2 SYGVKD, per germline. Trimming left V 7 bases short and J 6 bases short, with 12 bases between. The CDR3 sequence is CAITLDSAGELFF. In DNA form, the CDR3 reads TGTGCCATCACTCTAGACTCGGCCGGGGAGCTGTTTTTT.